These T cell receptor beta chains were read from a single sample in a study of blood T cell repertoires in COVID-19. Clones were sequenced by immunoSEQ multiplex PCR, and TCRdb holds only the in-frame ones, with some missing. The data show 250,000 to 350,000 clones, over 75% seen once. The sample consisted of peripheral blood. The receptors shown here come from a woman aged 45-65 years who had recovered from COVID-19. CDR3s include the opening cysteine and the closing phenylalanine or tryptophan. A D gene is named only where the DNA matches it firmly. A clone size is listed for some rows: how often the clone was seen (once, few, many), or a class if it is expanded.

abundance	j_gene	d_gene	v_gene	CDR3aa
-	TRBJ2-1	-	TRBV4-1	CASSQRIVDAYNEQFF
-	TRBJ1-4	-	TRBV6-2/TRBV6-3	CASSPTRYNEKLFF
once	TRBJ2-1	-	TRBV5-4	CASRSGGSSYNEQFF
-	TRBJ2-7	TRBD2	TRBV3-1/TRBV3-2	CASSLRTSGSYEQYF
-	TRBJ2-7	-	TRBV5-8	CASSYRDNSHEQYF
-	TRBJ1-1	TRBD1	TRBV3-1/TRBV3-2	CASTGQGGTEAFF
-	TRBJ2-6	-	TRBV19	CASSSGTGANVLTF
-	TRBJ1-5	TRBD1	TRBV7-9	CASSLVGDRNQPQHF
few	TRBJ2-5	TRBD2	TRBV7-9	CASSFSGLQETQYF
once	TRBJ1-3	-	TRBV19	CASSYSRGSGNTIYF
-	TRBJ1-3	-	TRBV9	CASSVGSGGGPGNTIYF
-	TRBJ1-3	-	TRBV7-2	CASSLEGVDTIYF
-	TRBJ1-4	-	TRBV5-1	CASSYIPETANEKLFF
-	TRBJ1-1	TRBD1	TRBV2	CASSETVAGQHSPLFF
-	TRBJ2-7	-	TRBV12-3/TRBV12-4	CASRGAGSYEQYF
-	TRBJ1-1	-	TRBV10-3	CAISESNQVREAFF
-	TRBJ1-2	-	TRBV28	CASSRLWDTIIYGYTF
-	TRBJ1-1	TRBD1	TRBV7-8	CASSVRDRGSNTEAFF
-	TRBJ1-5	-	TRBV6-2/TRBV6-3	CAGSSEGGNQPQHF
few	TRBJ2-5	TRBD2	TRBV7-6	CASSLLSMGTSGSGETQYF
-	TRBJ2-1	TRBD2	TRBV2	CASSLAGGPYNEQFF
-	TRBJ1-1	TRBD1	TRBV6-5	CASGDRGATEAFF
-	TRBJ2-3	TRBD1	TRBV11-2	CASSKTGTRGSTDTQYF
once	TRBJ2-5	-	TRBV15	CATSTRETQYF
-	TRBJ2-2	TRBD1	TRBV19	CASSLRDRNTGELFF
once	TRBJ2-1	-	TRBV6-6	CASRTDRSSYNEQFF
-	TRBJ1-3	-	TRBV28	CASSPTGSSGNTIYF
-	TRBJ2-1	TRBD2	TRBV18	CASSPGTSVLGNEQFF
-	TRBJ1-1	TRBD1	TRBV6-2/TRBV6-3	CASSYSGTGGTEAFF
-	TRBJ2-1	TRBD2	TRBV7-8	CASSLRRMVAGREQFF
-	TRBJ1-1	-	TRBV5-4	CASSLVQGDTEAFF
-	TRBJ1-5	TRBD1	TRBV18	CASSPRTGNQPQHF
-	TRBJ2-7	-	TRBV19	CASSRQGNSYEQYF
-	TRBJ2-5	TRBD1	TRBV5-4	CASSPTGAAQETQYF
-	TRBJ2-5	TRBD2	TRBV11-2	CASSRPLPLLAGGGETQYF
-	TRBJ1-5	-	TRBV5-1	CASSLDGGSNQPQHF
-	TRBJ2-5	TRBD1	TRBV28	CASSKPGQGQETQYF
-	TRBJ2-2	-	TRBV28	CASSWGYTGELFF
-	TRBJ1-6	TRBD1	TRBV28	CASSPRDRGNSPLHF
-	TRBJ2-7	-	TRBV11-3	CASSYLPSYEQYF
-	TRBJ1-1	-	TRBV29-1	CSVRGGTEAFF
-	TRBJ1-1	-	TRBV7-9	CASSKQGGATEAFF
-	TRBJ1-6	-	TRBV6-5	CASSYSPRGNSPLHF
-	TRBJ2-7	TRBD2	TRBV3-1/TRBV3-2	CASSQDWGLAGGFYGSYEQYF
-	TRBJ1-1	TRBD1	TRBV6-5	CASTLGQGAAEAFF
-	TRBJ1-1	TRBD1	TRBV4-2	CASSPRQGGAFF
few	TRBJ1-4	-	TRBV28	CASGRTGHEKLFF
-	TRBJ1-3	-	TRBV10-3	CAISDPSVNTIYF
-	TRBJ1-1	-	TRBV11-2	CASSFSGDGSEAFF
-	TRBJ2-2	-	TRBV19	CASSMGAPTGELFF
-	TRBJ2-5	TRBD2	TRBV29-1	CSVAGVGETQYF